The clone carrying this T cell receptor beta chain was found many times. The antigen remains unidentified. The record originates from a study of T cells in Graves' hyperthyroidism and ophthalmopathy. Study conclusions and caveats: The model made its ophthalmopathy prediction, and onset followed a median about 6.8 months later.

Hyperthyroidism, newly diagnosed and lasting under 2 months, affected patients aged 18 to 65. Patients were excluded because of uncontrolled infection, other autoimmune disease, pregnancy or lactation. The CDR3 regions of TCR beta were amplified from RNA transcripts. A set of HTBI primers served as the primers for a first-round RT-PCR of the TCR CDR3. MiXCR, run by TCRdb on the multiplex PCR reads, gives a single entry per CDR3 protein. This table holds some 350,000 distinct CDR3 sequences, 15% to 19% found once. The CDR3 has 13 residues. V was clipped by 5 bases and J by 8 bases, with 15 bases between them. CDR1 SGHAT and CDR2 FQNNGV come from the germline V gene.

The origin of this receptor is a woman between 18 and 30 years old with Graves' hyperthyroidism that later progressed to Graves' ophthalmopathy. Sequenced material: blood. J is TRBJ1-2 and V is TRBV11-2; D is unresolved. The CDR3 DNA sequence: TGTGCCAGCAGCCGGACCCAAACGGGGGGCTACACCTTC. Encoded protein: CASSRTQTGGYTF.